The text below deals with one TCR beta chain. Its antigen is not identified. This specimen belongs to a study of T-cell memory formation after mild COVID-19. Study conclusions and caveats: Contracting CD4+ clones sat mainly in CM and EM; CD8+ in EMRA.

Via MiXCR, TCRdb re-called the 5' RACE reads, giving one row per CDR3 protein. The data contain about 150,000 distinct CDR3 sequences, approximately 26% of them singletons. This CDR3 has 14 amino acids. Trimming pared 2 bases from V and 5 bases from J, leaving 10 bases between. Germline lookup yields CDR1 MNHEY and CDR2 SVGEGT. This sequence originates from an adult woman who had mild COVID-19 (a few samples of this study predate the infection). Cell type and time point are not known. This chain joins TRBV6-2 or TRBV6-3 and TRBJ2-1; D is possibly TRBD2 (6 bases). Sample: PBMCs or a T cell subset sorted from them (not recorded which). CDR3 DNA sequence: TGTGCCAGCAGTTACGGGGACTTGCACAATGAGCAGTTCTTC. It encodes CASSYGDLHNEQFF.